Listed here are 8 T cell receptor beta chains from one sample, sequenced in a study of cytomegalovirus exposure and HLA in healthy donors. Assay used: immunoSEQ multiplex PCR; TCRdb lists only in-frame clones, some missing. The sample shows about 280,000 clones, around 85% of them seen only once. Sequencing was performed on PBMCs. The receptors were sampled from a woman between 18 and 29 years old in good health and CMV-seronegative.

V gene TRBV4-3 combines with J gene TRBJ1-5, with 10 bases that match TRBD1. The V gene's germline CDR1 is LGHNA and CDR2 YSLEER. This CDR3 contains 15 residues. Trimming took 6 bases from V and 2 from J; bases not matched to a gene: 4. CDR3 amino acids: CASSPGTGGNQPQHF. The CDR3 DNA is TGCGCCAGCAGTCCCGGGACAGGGGGCAATCAGCCCCAGCATTTT.

The chain couples TRBV10-3 to TRBJ2-3; TRBD1 matches at 9 bases. Per germline, CDR1 ENHRY and CDR2 SYGVKD. V lost 7 bases and J lost 4; bases outside the gene matches: 6. There are 14 residues in the CDR3. The CDR3 sequence: CAIMDRGDSDTQYF. The CDR3 nucleotides read TGTGCCATCATGGACAGGGGCGACTCAGATACGCAGTATTTT.

This chain connects TRBV11-3 to TRBJ2-3; TRBD1 agrees at 7 bases. The J segment lost 4 bases and the V segment lost 4 bases, leaving 5 bases of the junction unmatched. The germline gives CDR1 SGHNT, CDR2 YENEEA. The CDR3 has 14 amino acids. The DNA for the CDR3 is TGTGCCAGCAGCTCCAGGGGGTCGGCAGATACGCAGTATTTT. Its protein product is CASSSRGSADTQYF.

The chain is built from TRBV30 and TRBJ1-2, with 8 bases that match TRBD1. Unmatched junction bases numbered 12, after V lost 8 bases and J lost 7 bases. Germline lookup yields CDR1 GTSNPN and CDR2 SVGIG (reference sequence). The CDR3 runs to 13 residues. In DNA form, the CDR3 reads TGTGCCAGCTCGACAGGGGACCTAAGTGGCTACACCTTC. This gives the protein CASSTGDLSGYTF.

The V and J genes are TRBV27 and TRBJ2-2; 7 bases match TRBD2. Per germline, CDR1 MNHEY and CDR2 SMNVEV (reference sequence). The CDR3 length is 16 residues. V lost 6 bases to trimming and J lost 4 bases; unmatched junction nucleotides: 11. The CDR3, as DNA: TGTGCCAGCAGCCCCGGTGGAGGGGAGGGCACCGGGGAGCTGTTTTTT. Its protein is CASSPGGGEGTGELFF.

In its sample, this clone was seen once. The J gene is TRBJ2-7, the V gene TRBV5-1, with 8 bases aligning to TRBD2. Trimming removed 5 bases from V and 0 bases from J; junction bases left unmatched: 1. Per germline, CDR1 SGHRS and CDR2 YFSETQ. The CDR3 has 13 amino acids. Here the CDR3 reads CASSSGNSYEQYF. The CDR3 DNA reads as TGCGCCAGCAGTAGCGGGAACTCCTACGAGCAGTACTTC.

CDR3 sequence (DNA): TGTGCCAGCTCGCCCCAGGGACTCCGAGGATTCACAGATACGCAGTATTTT. This sequence encodes CASSPQGLRGFTDTQYF. The chain has TRBV18 and TRBJ2-3; perhaps TRBD2 as D (6 bases). V lost 6 bases to trimming and J lost 2 bases, with 21 bases between them. Germline V gene lookup returns CDR1 KGHSH and CDR2 LQKENI. CDR3 size: 17 residues.

The genes are TRBV27 and TRBJ1-3, with unresolved D. Trimming took 4 bases from V and 8 from J, leaving 21 bases between them. CDR3 length: 16 residues. Germline values: CDR1 MNHEY, CDR2 SMNVEV (reference sequence). The DNA of the CDR3 is TGTGCCAGCAGTTGGGGAGGCCCACTCGGAGCGTACACCATATATTTT. This sequence encodes CASSWGGPLGAYTIYF.